The rows below give T cell receptor beta chains drawn from one sample of a study of T cell responses to AZD1222 COVID-19 vaccine. Sequencing used immunoSEQ multiplex PCR; TCRdb keeps in-frame clones, though not all of them. The sample shows about 120,000 clones, about 83% of them seen only once. The source material was peripheral blood, sampled on day 0 of AZD1222 vaccination. Receptors originate from an adult in good health. Both conserved end residues are part of each CDR3. A D gene is named only where the DNA matches it firmly. The size entry is marked missing in some rows and otherwise reads once, few, many or a size class.

abundance | d_gene | j_gene | v_gene | CDR3aa | CDR3nt
NA | NA | TRBJ2-4 | TRBV7-2 | CASSFGRDIQYF | TGTGCCAGCAGCTTTGGCAGGGACATTCAGTACTTC
NA | NA | TRBJ1-5 | TRBV28 | CASSLSGARQPQHF | TGTGCCAGCAGTTTGTCGGGGGCGAGGCAGCCCCAGCATTTT
NA | TRBD1 | TRBJ2-1 | TRBV6-2/TRBV6-3 | CASSPRAGGMSYNEQFF | TGTGCCAGCAGCCCTAGGGCAGGGGGTATGTCCTACAATGAGCAGTTCTTC
NA | TRBD1 | TRBJ1-1 | TRBV14 | CASSSWTGDGRTEAFF | TGTGCCAGCAGCTCATGGACAGGGGACGGACGCACTGAAGCTTTCTTT
NA | NA | TRBJ1-2 | TRBV18 | CASSQSTALGYTF | TGTGCCAGCTCACAATCGACAGCCTTAGGCTACACCTTC
NA | NA | TRBJ1-4 | TRBV4-1 | CASSQERGGEKLFF | TGCGCCAGCAGCCAAGAAAGGGGGGGTGAAAAACTGTTTTTT
NA | TRBD1 | TRBJ2-1 | TRBV5-1 | CASSLTGTGGRNEQFF | TGCGCCAGCAGCTTAACCGGGACAGGGGGCAGAAATGAGCAGTTCTTC
NA | NA | TRBJ1-5 | TRBV24-1 | CATSDFGSNQPQHF | TGTGCCACCAGTGATTTTGGTAGCAATCAGCCCCAGCATTTT
once | NA | TRBJ2-2 | TRBV19 | CASSIVGGIDTGELFF | TGTGCCAGTAGTATAGTAGGGGGGATAGACACCGGGGAGCTGTTTTTT
NA | NA | TRBJ2-1 | TRBV6-4 | CASSARQTYNEQFF | TGTGCCAGCAGTGCCAGGCAAACCTACAATGAGCAGTTCTTC
NA | NA | TRBJ1-5 | TRBV29-1 | CSVGAGTNQPQHF | TGCAGCGTTGGGGCAGGGACAAATCAGCCCCAGCATTTT
NA | TRBD1 | TRBJ1-2 | TRBV6-1 | CASSEIETGVSGYTF | TGTGCCAGCAGTGAAATTGAGACAGGGGTCTCGGGCTACACCTTC
NA | TRBD1 | TRBJ2-5 | TRBV6-5 | CASSSGDRGQETQYF | TGTGCCAGCAGTTCCGGGGACAGGGGTCAAGAGACCCAGTACTTC
NA | NA | TRBJ1-2 | TRBV30 | CAGTTANYGYTF | TGTGCTGGGACGACAGCAAACTATGGCTACACCTTC
NA | TRBD2 | TRBJ2-7 | TRBV7-3 | CASSRGPSGAYEQYF | TGTGCCAGCAGTCGTGGCCCGAGCGGGGCCTACGAGCAGTACTTC
NA | NA | TRBJ2-2 | TRBV28 | CATFRGDRSGELFF | TGTGCCACCTTCAGGGGCGACCGGTCCGGGGAGCTGTTTTTT
once | NA | TRBJ2-5 | TRBV18 | CASSPGARQETQYF | TGTGCCAGCTCCCCCGGGGCGCGGCAAGAGACCCAGTACTTC
NA | NA | TRBJ2-7 | TRBV7-2 | CASSFSPTGYEQYF | TGTGCCAGCAGCTTTAGTCCGACGGGGTACGAGCAGTACTTC
NA | TRBD2 | TRBJ2-7 | TRBV6-5 | CASSSRTSAYEQYF | TGTGCCAGCAGTTCTAGGACTAGTGCCTACGAGCAGTACTTC
NA | NA | TRBJ1-1 | TRBV27 | CASSLWGDMNTEAFF | TGTGCCAGCAGTTTATGGGGGGATATGAACACTGAAGCTTTCTTT
once | NA | TRBJ1-2 | TRBV5-6 | CASSLGYGYTF | TGTGCCAGCAGCTTGGGCTATGGCTACACCTTC
NA | NA | TRBJ2-3 | TRBV19 | CASSITQDVATQYF | TGTGCCAGTAGTATTACCCAGGACGTGGCTACGCAGTATTTT
NA | NA | TRBJ2-1 | TRBV20-1 | CSAWWYNEQFF | TGCAGTGCCTGGTGGTACAATGAGCAGTTCTTC
NA | NA | TRBJ2-7 | TRBV7-9 | CASSFVTYEQYF | TGTGCCAGCAGCTTTGTCACCTACGAGCAGTACTTC
NA | NA | TRBJ2-1 | TRBV7-6 | CASSNWGVYNEQFF | TGTGCCAGCAGCAACTGGGGGGTCTACAATGAGCAGTTCTTC
NA | NA | TRBJ1-6 | TRBV15 | CATSRGGAEEGTLHF | TGTGCCACCAGCCGGGGCGGGGCTGAAGAGGGGACCCTCCACTTT
NA | NA | TRBJ2-7 | TRBV7-3 | CASSLTPPYEQYF | TGTGCCAGCAGCTTAACGCCACCCTACGAGCAGTACTTC
NA | TRBD2 | TRBJ2-3 | TRBV7-8 | CASSATTSGRTDTQYF | TGTGCCAGCAGCGCGACAACTAGCGGGAGAACAGATACGCAGTATTTT
once | NA | TRBJ1-6 | TRBV2 | CASRVRATPNSPLHF | TGTGCCAGCAGAGTCCGCGCTACTCCGAATTCACCCCTCCACTTT
NA | TRBD2 | TRBJ2-1 | TRBV24-1 | CATGSGRGEQFF | TGTGCCACCGGTAGCGGGAGGGGGGAGCAGTTCTTC